The 14 T cell receptor beta chains listed next were all sequenced from one sample in a study of shared clonotypes between healthy human individuals (dated by TCRdb to 2018 to 2020). Preparation of the library involved the immunoSEQ multiplex PCR assay. TCRdb obtained this table from immuneACCESS and retained in-frame rearrangements with V and J assigned. These tables miss some clones; where compared with another copy, unresolved V genes account for less than half of the shortfall, and the remainder is unexplained. Across this sample there are some 2 million clones, with over 85% seen only once. About 0.13% of the sample rests with the top ten. Sequencing was carried out using naive CD4+ T cells sorted from blood. The sample's cell subset or site label, in plain terms: CD45RA+ positively selected. These receptor sequences come from a man between 18 and 29 years old in good health.

The genes are TRBV28 and TRBJ2-3; maybe TRBD2 (6 bases). Germline V gives CDR1 MDHEN, CDR2 SYDVKM. V was shortened by 5 bases and J by 1 base, with 13 bases between the two germline ends. CDR3 length: 15 residues. The CDR3 is CASSRRGLGTDTQYF. CDR3 nucleotides: TGTGCCAGCAGTCGCCGGGGGTTGGGCACAGATACGCAGTATTTT.

Note on this clone: This may arise from a read error, as a much more abundant clone is one base away. Other DNA sequences from this sample encode an identical CDR3 as well. This chain links TRBV18 with TRBJ1-1; D not resolved. The CDR3 extends over 13 amino acids. Germline V CDR1 and CDR2: KGHSH, LQKENI. V was cut by 1 base and J by 11 bases, with 14 bases left in between. In DNA, the CDR3 is TGTGCCAGCTCACCACTATCACAGCATGAGGCTTTCTTT. Residues: CASSPLSQHEAFF.

V and J are TRBV2 and TRBJ2-3; tentatively, D is TRBD1 (6 bases). V was shortened by 6 bases and J by 5 bases, with 9 bases between the two germline ends. Germline V lookup: CDR1 SNHLY, CDR2 FYNNEI. This CDR3 region has 12 residues. CDR3 nucleotides: TGTGCCAGCAGCCAGGGGTTAGATACGCAGTATTTT. Translated, it gives CASSQGLDTQYF.

The V gene is TRBV6-6, the J gene TRBJ2-7, with 7 bases aligning to TRBD2. V lost 7 bases and J lost 3; bases outside the gene matches: 15. Germline loops: CDR1 MNHNY, CDR2 SVGAGI (reference sequence). The CDR3 has 16 amino acids. The DNA for the CDR3 is TGTGCCAGCACTGAGACCTCGACTAGCAGTTTCTACGAGCAGTACTTC. Protein sequence: CASTETSTSSFYEQYF.

This chain uses TRBV6-1 with TRBJ2-1; the D gene is possibly TRBD1 (5 bases). V was pared by 4 bases and J by 10 bases, with 11 bases between. From germline, CDR1 is MNHNS and CDR2 SASEGT. The CDR3 loop spans 12 amino acids. In nucleotides, the CDR3 is TGTGCCAGCAGTGCATCAGGGCGGGAGCAGTTCTTC. It codes for CASSASGREQFF.

Notes on this clone: This same CDR3 is encoded by further DNA sequences in the sample. J is TRBJ1-4 and V is TRBV18; 7 bases are a match to TRBD1. Trimming removed 6 bases from V and 5 bases from J; junction bases left unmatched: 9. This CDR3 is 15 amino acids long. Germline CDR1 reads KGHSH; CDR2 reads LQKENI. CDR3 sequence: CASSPPGTANEKLFF. CDR3 nucleotides: TGTGCCAGCTCCCCGCCCGGGACAGCGAATGAAAAACTGTTTTTT.

The chain recombines TRBV18 with TRBJ2-5; TRBD2 might be the D (7 bases). Germline V gene data show CDR1 as KGHSH and CDR2 as LQKENI. The CDR3 contains 16 residues. V was trimmed by 5 bases and J by 9 bases, leaving 25 bases between them. CDR3 in amino acids: CASSSGVQGGPAAQYF. For the CDR3, the DNA is TGTGCCAGCTCATCAGGAGTACAGGGAGGGCCGGCGGCCCAGTACTTC.

The rearrangement links TRBV30 to TRBJ2-7; D call uncertain. The CDR3 length is 11 residues. Germline CDR1 and CDR2: GTSNPN and SVGIG (reference sequence). With 5 bases removed from V and 6 bases from J, the gap between germline ends came to 11 bases. CDR3 sequence reads: CAWVHGVEQYF. The CDR3 DNA is TGTGCCTGGGTGCATGGGGTCGAGCAGTACTTC.

This sequence joins TRBV7-3 and TRBJ2-2; 7 nucleotides line up with TRBD2. V dropped 4 bases and J dropped 2; count of bases not matched to a gene: 1. Germline CDR1 reads SGHTA; CDR2 reads FQGTGA. The CDR3 contains 14 residues. For the CDR3, the DNA is TGTGCCAGCAGCTGGGACTACAACACCGGGGAGCTGTTTTTT. Translated, it gives CASSWDYNTGELFF.

Details on this clone: Other DNA sequences of this sample code for an identical CDR3. The gene calls are TRBV5-1 and TRBJ2-5; no clear D gene. CDR3 size: 13 residues. Deletions cut 2 bases from V and 2 bases from J, with 7 bases between. Germline V gene data show CDR1 as SGHRS and CDR2 as YFSETQ. This CDR3 reads CASSFSLQETQYF. In DNA form, the CDR3 reads TGCGCCAGCAGCTTTTCTCTACAAGAGACCCAGTACTTC.

This chain joins TRBV23-1 and TRBJ2-7, with TRBD2 matching over 7 bases. TRBV23-1 is an ORF, with its function uncertain. The junction had 15 bases not matched to a gene; V was cut back by 4 bases and J by 0 bases. CDR3 size: 18 residues. CDR3 nucleotides: TGCGCCAGCAGTCCCTCGAGCCAGCGGGGCCTGAGCTCCTACGAGCAGTACTTC. Translating gives CASSPSSQRGLSSYEQYF.

This rearrangement joins TRBV7-9 to TRBJ2-5, with 8 bases that match TRBD1. The CDR3 loop spans 19 amino acids. V trimming: 7 bases; J trimming: 1 base; junction bases outside the gene matches: 20. Looked up from germline, CDR1 is SEHNR and CDR2 is FQNEAQ (reference sequence). The CDR3 region has the DNA TGTGCCAGCAAAACGACCCGGCCCGACAGGGGTTCTTCCCAAGAGACCCAGTACTTC. Translating it yields CASKTTRPDRGSSQETQYF.

This clone was picked up one time. The chain joins TRBV30 to TRBJ2-1, with D maybe TRBD2 (5 bases). V was cut by 0 bases and J by 7 bases, with 16 bases left in between. Per germline, CDR1 GTSNPN and CDR2 SVGIG (reference sequence). CDR3 size: 15 residues. CDR3 DNA sequence: TGTGCCTGGAGTGTACTACGAGGGAATCGAAATGAGCAGTTCTTC. This encodes CAWSVLRGNRNEQFF.

As regards this clone: The identical CDR3 is also encoded by other nucleotide sequences in the sample. The genes are TRBV10-3 and TRBJ1-2; TRBD1 matches 8 bases. The trim removed 2 bases at V and 8 bases at J, leaving 4 bases unmatched. The CDR3 contains 13 residues. Germline V gives CDR1 ENHRY, CDR2 SYGVKD. Here the CDR3 DNA reads TGTGCCATCAGTGAGCTGACAGGGGCGGGCTACACCTTC. Its translation: CAISELTGAGYTF.